This note documents a single T cell receptor beta chain sequence. As yet, its antigen is unknown. These data originate in a study of T cell repertoires in cytomegalovirus infection. Study as a whole: Public signatures in TCR beta pointed to CMV infection and matching HLA type.

V dropped 3 bases and J dropped 1 base, with 9 bases sitting between them. This CDR3 has 14 amino acids. The germline V gene encodes CDR1 SEHNR and CDR2 FQNEAQ (reference sequence). TCRdb analysed the reads with MiXCR anew, one entry per CDR3 protein. The data show about 440,000 distinct CDR3 sequences, roughly 30% seen once. Study-wide findings and caveats: HLA-C-restricted CMV clonotypes gave the most frequent clonotype in two of eight donors. Pooled public TCR beta family frequency picked out CMV carriers with the relevant HLA.

The clonotype originates from a human donor in good health (CMV status not recorded). Some clones in this sample may be carry-over from other donors' samples. The gene calls are TRBV7-9 and TRBJ1-1, with a possible D match to TRBD1 (5 bases). The sample comprised PBMCs. The CDR3 DNA reads as TGTGCCAGCAGCTTTAGGGGACCGAACACTGAAGCTTTCTTT. Translated: CASSFRGPNTEAFF.